This TCR beta chain came from a study of T-cell memory formation after mild COVID-19. Overall study results and limits: Clones that got smaller from day 15 to 85 had even CD4/CD8, while clones growing later tipped toward CD4+.

Regarding this clonotype: Antigen specificity is unknown.

TCRdb re-analysed the 5' RACE reads in MiXCR, keeping a single row per CDR3 protein. The sample lists roughly 610,000 distinct CDR3 sequences; 17% were seen once. Material: PBMCs or a T cell subset sorted from them (not recorded which). The TCR sequence derives from an adult woman who had mild COVID-19 (a few samples of this study predate the infection). Cell type and time point are not known.

The CDR3 is CSAIRRGSTDTQYF. CDR3 DNA sequence: TGCAGTGCCATTCGGAGGGGGAGCACAGATACGCAGTATTTT. J is TRBJ2-3 and V is TRBV20-1; the D call may be TRBD1 or TRBD2 (6 bases each). CDR3 length: 14 amino acids. The V and J ends lost 6 bases and 0 bases respectively, with 13 bases between them. CDR1 and CDR2 from the germline V gene are DFQATT and SNEGSKA (reference sequence).